Listed below are T cell receptor beta chains from one sample, sequenced in a study of T cells in narcolepsy. Generated by immunoSEQ multiplex PCR, the TCRdb table keeps only in-frame clones and is missing some. The sample lists about 35,000 clones; approximately 80% were seen once. The sequenced sample was memory (CD45RA-) CD4+ T cells from blood. The receptors were sampled from a human donor in good health. Both conserved end residues are part of each CDR3. The D gene is left open where the match is weak.

cdr3_length: 12; v_call: TRBV10-3; d_call: NA; j_call: NA; cdr3_aa: CAISELIYEQYF
cdr3_length: 18; v_call: TRBV7-8; d_call: TRBD2; j_call: TRBJ2-5; cdr3_aa: CASSFMGLAGGLSETQYF
cdr3_length: 14; v_call: TRBV9; d_call: NA; j_call: TRBJ2-3; cdr3_aa: CASSWDSSTDTQYF
cdr3_length: 13; v_call: TRBV6-5; d_call: TRBD1; j_call: TRBJ1-2; cdr3_aa: CASSPGQVYGYTF
cdr3_length: 16; v_call: TRBV19; d_call: NA; j_call: TRBJ2-6; cdr3_aa: CASSIKWSSGANVLTF
cdr3_length: 15; v_call: TRBV6-1; d_call: NA; j_call: TRBJ1-6; cdr3_aa: CASSLLGGGRTPLHF
cdr3_length: 15; v_call: TRBV6-1; d_call: NA; j_call: TRBJ1-5; cdr3_aa: CASSIRPTGDQPQHF
cdr3_length: 13; v_call: TRBV6-1; d_call: NA; j_call: TRBJ2-7; cdr3_aa: CASSEALGSEQYF
cdr3_length: 13; v_call: TRBV30; d_call: NA; j_call: TRBJ2-1; cdr3_aa: CAWSAQGPDEQFF
cdr3_length: 13; v_call: TRBV7-3; d_call: NA; j_call: TRBJ1-2; cdr3_aa: CASSLGVVDGYTF
cdr3_length: 14; v_call: TRBV15; d_call: TRBD2; j_call: TRBJ2-3; cdr3_aa: CATRGEGGTDTQYF
cdr3_length: 17; v_call: TRBV4-2; d_call: TRBD1; j_call: TRBJ2-6; cdr3_aa: CASSQGTGYSGANVLTF
cdr3_length: 15; v_call: TRBV6-5; d_call: TRBD2; j_call: TRBJ2-7; cdr3_aa: CASSVERGGFYEQYF
cdr3_length: 12; v_call: TRBV29-1; d_call: NA; j_call: TRBJ2-7; cdr3_aa: CSVGFRVGEQYF
cdr3_length: 13; v_call: TRBV5-1; d_call: NA; j_call: TRBJ2-3; cdr3_aa: CASSLGAEDTQYF
cdr3_length: 14; v_call: TRBV15; d_call: NA; j_call: TRBJ2-5; cdr3_aa: CATSRDQGEETQYF
cdr3_length: 14; v_call: TRBV5-1; d_call: NA; j_call: TRBJ2-7; cdr3_aa: CASSFEGPNDEQYF
cdr3_length: 16; v_call: TRBV6-1; d_call: TRBD2; j_call: TRBJ2-1; cdr3_aa: CASSVTSGRDYNEQFF
cdr3_length: 15; v_call: TRBV7-6; d_call: NA; j_call: TRBJ1-6; cdr3_aa: CASSLATGKHSPLHF
cdr3_length: 16; v_call: TRBV2; d_call: TRBD1; j_call: TRBJ1-2; cdr3_aa: CASSEDRGLGAYGYTF
cdr3_length: 14; v_call: TRBV5-6; d_call: NA; j_call: TRBJ2-5; cdr3_aa: CASSRTGNEETQYF
cdr3_length: 14; v_call: TRBV7-9; d_call: NA; j_call: TRBJ2-5; cdr3_aa: CASTRKKVEETQYF
cdr3_length: 13; v_call: TRBV18; d_call: TRBD1; j_call: TRBJ2-7; cdr3_aa: CASSPLGRQGQYF
cdr3_length: 17; v_call: TRBV7-2; d_call: NA; j_call: TRBJ2-3; cdr3_aa: CASSLDWTSTSTDTQYF